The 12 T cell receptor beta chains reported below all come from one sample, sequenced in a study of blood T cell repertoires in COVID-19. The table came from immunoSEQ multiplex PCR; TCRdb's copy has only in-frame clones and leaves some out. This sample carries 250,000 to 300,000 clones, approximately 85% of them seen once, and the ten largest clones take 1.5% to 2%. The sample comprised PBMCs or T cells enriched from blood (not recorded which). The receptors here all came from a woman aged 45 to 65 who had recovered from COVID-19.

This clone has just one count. In nucleotides, the CDR3 is TGTGCCAGCAGTTCCATCGGACTAGCGACAGATACGCAGTATTTT. Amino acid sequence: CASSSIGLATDTQYF. V gene TRBV27 combines with J gene TRBJ2-3, with TRBD2 matching over 9 bases. The CDR3 extends over 15 amino acids. The germline CDR1 and CDR2 sequences are MNHEY and SMNVEV (reference sequence). V shed 4 bases, J shed 3 bases, and the junction held 5 bases outside the gene matches.

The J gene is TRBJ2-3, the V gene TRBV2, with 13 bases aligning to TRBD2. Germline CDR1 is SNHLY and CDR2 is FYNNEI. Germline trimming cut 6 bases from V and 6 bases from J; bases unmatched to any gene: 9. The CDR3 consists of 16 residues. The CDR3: CASSSGLAGAFDTQYF. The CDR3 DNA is TGTGCCAGCAGCTCCGGACTAGCGGGAGCATTCGATACGCAGTATTTT.

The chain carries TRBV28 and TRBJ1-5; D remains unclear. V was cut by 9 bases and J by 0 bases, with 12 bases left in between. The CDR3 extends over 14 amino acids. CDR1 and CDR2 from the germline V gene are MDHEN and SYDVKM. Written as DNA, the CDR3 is TGTGCCAGTAGCCCCCACAATAGCAATCAGCCCCAGCATTTT. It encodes CASSPHNSNQPQHF. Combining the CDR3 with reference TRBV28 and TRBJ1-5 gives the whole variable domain DVKVTQSSRYLVKRTGEKVFLECVQDMDHENMFWYRQDPGLGLRLIYFSYDVKMKEKGDIPEGYSVSREKKERFSLILESASTNQTSMYLCASSPHNSNQPQHFGDGTRLSIL.

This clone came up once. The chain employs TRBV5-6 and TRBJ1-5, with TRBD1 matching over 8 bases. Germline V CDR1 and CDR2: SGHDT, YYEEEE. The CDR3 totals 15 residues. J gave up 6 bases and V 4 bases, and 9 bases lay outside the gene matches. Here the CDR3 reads CASSQTGAVVQPQHF. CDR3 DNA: TGTGCCAGCAGCCAGACAGGGGCGGTCGTTCAGCCCCAGCATTTT.

The CDR3 nucleotides read TGTGCCAGCAGCCCCGCTTGGGGGGAGGACCACTACGAGCAGTACTTC. Translated, it gives CASSPAWGEDHYEQYF. This chain connects TRBV3-1 (or the pseudogene TRBV3-2) to TRBJ2-7, with a weak D call TRBD2 (6 bases). Germline V gene data show CDR1 as LGHDT and CDR2 as YNNKEL (reference sequence). V lost 4 bases, J lost 3 bases, and 19 bases lay in between. The CDR3 is 16 amino acids.

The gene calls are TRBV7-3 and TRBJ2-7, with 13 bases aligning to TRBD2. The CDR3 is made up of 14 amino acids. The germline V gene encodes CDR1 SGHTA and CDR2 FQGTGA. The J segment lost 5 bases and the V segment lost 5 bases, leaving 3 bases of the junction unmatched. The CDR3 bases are TGTGCCAGCAGCAGGACTAGCGGGAGTGACGAGCAGTACTTC. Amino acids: CASSRTSGSDEQYF.

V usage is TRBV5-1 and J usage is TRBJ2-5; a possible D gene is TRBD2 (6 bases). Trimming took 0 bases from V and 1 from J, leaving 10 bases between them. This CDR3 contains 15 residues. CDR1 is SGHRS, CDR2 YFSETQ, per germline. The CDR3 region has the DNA TGCGCCAGCAGCTTGGAGTTGACTAGCCAAGAGACCCAGTACTTC. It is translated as CASSLELTSQETQYF. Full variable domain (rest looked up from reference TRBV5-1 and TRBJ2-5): KAGVTQTPRYLIKTRGQQVTLSCSPISGHRSVSWYQQTPGQGLQFLFEYFSETQRNKGNFPGRFSGRQFSNSRSEMNVSTLELGDSALYLCASSLELTSQETQYFGPGTRLLVL.

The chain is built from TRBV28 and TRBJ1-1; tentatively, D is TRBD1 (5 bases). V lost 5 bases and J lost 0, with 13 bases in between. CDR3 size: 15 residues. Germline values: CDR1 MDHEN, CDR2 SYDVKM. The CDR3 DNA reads TGTGCCAGCAGTCCCCGACAGAACTTGAACACTGAAGCTTTCTTT. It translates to CASSPRQNLNTEAFF.

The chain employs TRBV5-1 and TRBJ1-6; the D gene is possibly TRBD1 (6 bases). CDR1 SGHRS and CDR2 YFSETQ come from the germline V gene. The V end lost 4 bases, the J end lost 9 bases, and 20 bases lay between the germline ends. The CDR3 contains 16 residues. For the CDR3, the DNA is TGCGCCAGCAGCCTCCATGCGCGGGGGGCGGGTTCACCCCTCCACTTT. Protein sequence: CASSLHARGAGSPLHF. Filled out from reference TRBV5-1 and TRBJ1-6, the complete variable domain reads KAGVTQTPRYLIKTRGQQVTLSCSPISGHRSVSWYQQTPGQGLQFLFEYFSETQRNKGNFPGRFSGRQFSNSRSEMNVSTLELGDSALYLCASSLHARGAGSPLHFGNGTRLTVT.

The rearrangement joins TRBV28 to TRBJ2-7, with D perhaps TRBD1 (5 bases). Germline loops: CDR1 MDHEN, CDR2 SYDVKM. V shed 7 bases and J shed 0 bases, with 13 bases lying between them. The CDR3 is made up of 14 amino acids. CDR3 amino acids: CASNRQSGSYEQYF. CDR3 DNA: TGTGCCAGCAACCGACAGTCCGGCTCCTACGAGCAGTACTTC. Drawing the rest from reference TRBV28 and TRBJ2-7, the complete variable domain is DVKVTQSSRYLVKRTGEKVFLECVQDMDHENMFWYRQDPGLGLRLIYFSYDVKMKEKGDIPEGYSVSREKKERFSLILESASTNQTSMYLCASNRQSGSYEQYFGPGTRLTVT.

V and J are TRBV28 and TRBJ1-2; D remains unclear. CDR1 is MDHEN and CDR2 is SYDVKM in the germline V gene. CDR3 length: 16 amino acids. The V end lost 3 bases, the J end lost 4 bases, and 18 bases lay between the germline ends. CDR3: CASSFPLGGSTYGYTF. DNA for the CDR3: TGTGCCAGCAGTTTCCCCCTTGGCGGGTCGACCTATGGCTACACCTTC.

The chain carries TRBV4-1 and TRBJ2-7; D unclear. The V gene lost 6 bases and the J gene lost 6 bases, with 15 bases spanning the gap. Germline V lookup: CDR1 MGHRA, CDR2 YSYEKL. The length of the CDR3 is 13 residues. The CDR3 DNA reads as TGCGCCAGCAGTTTTAACCCTTTGCGCGAGCAGTACTTC. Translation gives CASSFNPLREQYF.